These 16 T cell receptor beta chains were all obtained from the same sample, sequenced in a study of response to subunit inactivated influenza vaccine. TCRdb re-called the RT-PCR reads through MiXCR, storing one row per CDR3 protein. The table records around 530,000 distinct CDR3 sequences, 10% to 15% of them present only once. The sample here was PBMCs from blood, taken on the day of vaccination. The source of these receptors is a middle-aged man who received an inactivated influenza vaccine.

This rearrangement joins TRBV9 to TRBJ2-7, with TRBD1 identical over 10 bases. With V trimmed by 0 bases and J by 3 bases, 3 bases remained unmatched. The CDR3 consists of 15 residues. Germline assignment: CDR1 SGDLS and CDR2 YYNGEE. CDR3 coding DNA: TGTGCCAGCAGCGTAGGGACAGGGGGGTACTACGAGCAGTACTTC. It yields the protein CASSVGTGGYYEQYF.

This rearrangement joins TRBV28 to TRBJ2-1, with 15 bases matching TRBD2. Germline trimming cut 6 bases from V and 8 bases from J; bases unmatched to any gene: 8. Per germline, CDR1 MDHEN and CDR2 SYDVKM. This CDR3 spans 16 amino acids. CDR3 DNA sequence: TGTGCCAGCAGAGGACTAGCGGGAGGGCAGTTCTATGAGCAGTTCTTC. This encodes CASRGLAGGQFYEQFF.

The rearrangement links TRBV27 to TRBJ2-7; the D is unclear. The length of the CDR3 is 17 residues. Germline V gene sequence: CDR1 MNHEY, CDR2 SMNVEV (reference sequence). Trimming pared 6 bases from V and 3 bases from J, leaving 24 bases between. The CDR3 DNA reads as TGTGCCAGCAGCCCCAATTTTTTGGGCAACACCCTCTACGAGCAGTACTTC. This gives the protein CASSPNFLGNTLYEQYF.

This clonotype came up many times. The chain joins TRBV20-1 to TRBJ2-7; 9 positions agree with TRBD2. The length of the CDR3 is 15 residues. Germline CDR1 and CDR2: DFQATT and SNEGSKA (reference sequence). The V and J ends lost 0 bases and 5 bases, in that order; junction bases with no gene match: 8. CDR3 amino acids: CSARDPREGLNEQYF. CDR3 DNA sequence: TGCAGTGCTAGAGATCCGCGGGAGGGCCTCAACGAGCAGTACTTC.

This clonotype was counted at least ten times. The chain carries TRBV29-1 and TRBJ2-3; 12 nucleotides line up with TRBD2. V shed 7 bases, J shed 7 bases, and the junction held 6 bases outside the gene matches. CDR3 length equals 13 residues. CDR1 is SQVTM, CDR2 ANQGSEA, per germline. Here the CDR3 reads CSALAGGQYTQYF. The CDR3 region has the DNA TGCAGCGCCCTAGCGGGAGGGCAATATACGCAGTATTTT.

This clonotype has just a few counts. The CDR3 region is CASSFSGGRANNEQFF. The CDR3 DNA follows: TGTGCCAGCAGTTTTAGTGGTGGGAGGGCCAATAATGAGCAGTTCTTC. The chain carries TRBV12-3 or TRBV12-4 and TRBJ2-1; TRBD2 matches 7 bases. This CDR3 region has 16 residues. V lost 3 bases and J lost 7; bases outside the gene matches: 12.

The chain joins TRBV18 to TRBJ2-2, with TRBD1 matching 8 bases. After removal of 5 bases from V and 0 bases from J, the junction contained 8 bases not matched to a gene. Germline values: CDR1 KGHSH, CDR2 LQKENI. This CDR3 is built from 17 residues. In DNA form, the CDR3 reads TGTGCCAGCTCAAGTGGACAGGGCGCGGCGAACACCGGGGAGCTGTTTTTT. Translating gives CASSSGQGAANTGELFF.

This clonotype was seen many times. This chain uses TRBV7-9 with TRBJ1-3; TRBD1 matches 7 bases. CDR3 length equals 16 residues. Per germline, CDR1 SEHNR and CDR2 FQNEAQ (reference sequence). J was trimmed by 2 bases and V by 3 bases; bases with no gene match: 7. The CDR3 spells CASSLRDSPAGNTIYF. CDR3 DNA: TGTGCCAGCAGCTTGCGGGACAGCCCAGCTGGAAACACCATATATTTT.

V and J are TRBV6-1 and TRBJ2-1; TRBD2 aligns across 7 bases. The CDR3 has 16 amino acids. Germline lookup yields CDR1 MNHNS and CDR2 SASEGT. V lost 4 bases, J lost 1 base, and 7 bases stayed unmatched. The CDR3 region is CASSVTGGRSYNEQFF. CDR3 in DNA: TGTGCCAGCAGTGTTACCGGGGGGAGGTCCTACAATGAGCAGTTCTTC.

The genes are TRBV20-1 and TRBJ2-5, with 8 bases that match TRBD1. The CDR3 contains 13 residues. CDR1 is DFQATT, CDR2 SNEGSKA, per germline (reference sequence). V trimming: 6 bases; J trimming: 6 bases; junction bases outside the gene matches: 9. As DNA, the CDR3 is TGCAGTGCGACAGGACAGGGTCCCAAGACCCAGTACTTC. Protein sequence: CSATGQGPKTQYF.

This clonotype was counted between two and nine times. This chain links TRBV5-1 with TRBJ2-1; perhaps TRBD1 as D (5 bases). The germline V gene has CDR1 SGHRS and CDR2 YFSETQ. V was clipped by 1 base and J by 8 bases, with 16 bases between them. This CDR3 contains 15 residues. CDR3 coding DNA: TGCGCCAGCAGCTTGACAGGAGTAAATATGGATGAGCAGTTCTTC. This sequence encodes CASSLTGVNMDEQFF.

This clonotype appeared a few times. The chain links TRBV27 to TRBJ1-3, with 7 bases matching TRBD1. The CDR3 is 14 amino acids. With 6 bases clipped from V and 6 bases from J, the junction kept 8 bases outside the gene matches. Germline CDR1 and CDR2: MNHEY and SMNVEV (reference sequence). CDR3 sequence: CASRPHRGVNTIYF. CDR3 nucleotide sequence: TGTGCCAGCAGACCCCACAGGGGAGTAAACACCATATATTTT.

The chain employs TRBV9 and TRBJ2-7; 13 nucleotides match TRBD2. Germline CDR1 reads SGDLS; CDR2 reads YYNGEE. The CDR3 totals 14 residues. The trim removed 4 bases at V and 5 bases at J, leaving 3 bases unmatched. Here the CDR3 reads CASSIGLAGDEQYF. CDR3 coding DNA: TGTGCCAGCAGCATTGGACTAGCGGGAGACGAGCAGTACTTC.

This clonotype was found a few times. This sequence joins TRBV7-2 and TRBJ2-1; D possibly uses TRBD1 or TRBD2 (6 bases each). CDR1 SGHTA and CDR2 FQGNSA come from the germline V gene. This CDR3 has 16 residues. Trimming took 2 bases from V and 3 from J, leaving 14 bases between them. CDR3 protein: CASSLLGGSNYNEQFF. The CDR3 nucleotides are TGTGCCAGCAGCTTATTGGGGGGCTCTAACTACAATGAGCAGTTCTTC.

The chain recombines TRBV19 with TRBJ2-1; D is perhaps TRBD1 or TRBD2 (6 bases each). Germline CDR1 is LNHDA and CDR2 is SQIVND (reference sequence). The V and J ends lost 7 bases and 1 base respectively, with 14 bases between them. The CDR3 runs 15 residues. In DNA, the CDR3 is TGTGCCAGTACCAAGAGGGGGGATTCCTACAATGAGCAGTTCTTC. It is translated as CASTKRGDSYNEQFF. Complete variable domain (other parts from reference TRBV19 and TRBJ2-1): DGGITQSPKYLFRKEGQNVTLSCEQNLNHDAMYWYRQDPGQGLRLIYYSQIVNDFQKGDIAEGYSVSREKKESFPLTVTSAQKNPTAFYLCASTKRGDSYNEQFFGPGTRLTVL.

The V gene is TRBV4-3, the J gene TRBJ2-3; tentatively, D is TRBD1 or TRBD2 (6 bases each). Trimming pared 3 bases from V and 6 bases from J, leaving 13 bases between. CDR3 size: 14 residues. Germline values: CDR1 LGHNA, CDR2 YSLEER. CDR3 sequence: CASSQAGRGDTQYF. The CDR3 DNA is TGCGCCAGCAGCCAGGCGGGAAGGGGGGATACGCAGTATTTT.